Listed below are T cell receptor beta chains from one sample, sequenced in a study of cytomegalovirus exposure and HLA in healthy donors. Profiling relied on immunoSEQ multiplex PCR, and the TCRdb table lists in-frame clones only, not all of them. The table has 140,000 to 150,000 clones, around 79% seen once. The sequencing input was PBMCs. All receptors come from a male donor in good health and CMV-seronegative. Each CDR3 is given with its conserved first and last residue. The order of the fields is clone size, D gene, V gene, J gene, CDR3 protein, CDR3 DNA. The D gene is left open where the match is weak. The size entry is marked missing in some rows and otherwise reads once, few, many or a size class.

>NA|TRBD1|TRBV6-5|TRBJ1-2
CASSSRDSYGYTF
TGTGCCAGCAGTTCCCGGGACAGTTATGGCTACACCTTC
>NA|TRBD2|TRBV5-1|TRBJ2-7
CASSSGPGGYEQYF
TGCGCCAGCAGCTCTGGTCCGGGGGGCTACGAGCAGTACTTC
>NA|NA|TRBV5-5|TRBJ1-5
CASSLWTVNNQPQHF
TGTGCCAGCAGCCTATGGACAGTAAACAATCAGCCCCAGCATTTT
>NA|TRBD2|TRBV5-4|TRBJ2-1
CASSLKTSGIEQFF
TGTGCCAGCAGCTTGAAGACTAGCGGGATTGAGCAGTTCTTC
>NA|NA|TRBV7-9|TRBJ1-1
CASSLFSDTEAFF
TGTGCCAGCAGCTTATTTTCGGACACTGAAGCTTTCTTT
>NA|NA|TRBV5-5|TRBJ2-7
CASTLLANEQYF
TGTGCCAGCACCTTACTCGCCAACGAGCAGTACTTC
>few|TRBD1|TRBV5-1|TRBJ1-1
CASSSRQGSEAFF
TGCGCCAGCAGCTCCAGACAGGGCTCTGAAGCTTTCTTT
>NA|NA|TRBV2|TRBJ2-2
CASRIGGTGELFF
TGTGCCAGCAGAATAGGAGGGACCGGGGAGCTGTTTTTT
>NA|TRBD1|TRBV15|TRBJ1-1
CATSRDRVWVTEAFF
TGTGCCACCAGTAGAGACAGGGTCTGGGTCACTGAAGCTTTCTTT
>once|TRBD1|TRBV5-1|TRBJ2-1
CASSLNRDRGDNEQFF
TGCGCCAGCAGCCTCAACCGGGACAGGGGTGACAATGAGCAGTTCTTC
>NA|NA|TRBV6-4|TRBJ2-1
CASSDRDNNEQFF
TGTGCCAGCAGTGACCGGGACAACAATGAGCAGTTCTTC
>NA|NA|TRBV7-9|TRBJ2-3
CASSRQGGDTDTQYF
TGTGCCAGCAGCAGACAGGGAGGTGACACAGATACGCAGTATTTT
>NA|TRBD1|TRBV6-5|TRBJ2-3
CARDRPTQYF
TGTGCCAGGGACAGGCCAACGCAGTATTTT
>NA|NA|TRBV5-6|TRBJ2-2
CASSLSGELFF
TGTGCCAGCAGCTTGTCGGGGGAGCTGTTTTTT
>NA|NA|TRBV6-4|TRBJ2-4
CASSPGHLVNIQYF
TGTGCCAGCAGTCCCGGACACCTTGTAAACATTCAGTACTTC
>NA|NA|TRBV7-9|TRBJ1-2
CASSLAGQGNGYTF
TGTGCCAGCAGCTTAGCCGGGCAGGGGAATGGCTACACCTTC
>NA|NA|TRBV7-9|TRBJ2-7
CSSTHRDLSYEQYF
TGTTCCAGCACCCACAGGGACCTCTCCTACGAGCAGTACTTC
>NA|TRBD2|TRBV11-2|TRBJ2-4
CASSLVGGGLFDIQYF
TGTGCCAGCAGCTTGGTCGGCGGGGGGTTATTCGACATTCAGTACTTC
>NA|NA|TRBV29-1|TRBJ2-7
CSVAHQGSKLSSYEQYF
TGCAGCGTTGCTCACCAGGGATCGAAATTGTCGTCCTACGAGCAGTACTTC
>few|NA|TRBV27|TRBJ1-5
CASSWAGYNQPQHF
TGTGCCAGCAGTTGGGCCGGTTACAATCAGCCCCAGCATTTT
>NA|TRBD2|TRBV29-1|TRBJ2-3
CSVEDQRGGLYTQYF
TGCAGCGTTGAAGATCAGCGGGGGGGCCTTTATACGCAGTATTTT
>NA|TRBD1|TRBV19|TRBJ1-2
CASSGQVYGYTF
TGTGCCAGTAGCGGACAGGTTTATGGCTACACCTTC
>NA|TRBD2|TRBV15|TRBJ2-1
CATSRDGAREGGEQFF
TGTGCCACCAGCAGAGATGGGGCGCGGGAGGGGGGTGAGCAGTTCTTC
>few|NA|TRBV19|TRBJ1-3
CASSIVQTSSGNTIYF
TGTGCCAGTAGTATAGTACAGACGAGCTCTGGAAACACCATATATTTT
>NA|NA|TRBV21-1|TRBJ1-5
CASSSPLIRGHSNQPQHF
TGTGCCAGCAGCAGCCCATTAATAAGAGGGCATAGCAATCAGCCCCAGCATTTT
>NA|TRBD2|TRBV6-5|TRBJ2-5
CASRPTLTSWETQYF
TGTGCCAGCAGACCTACTTTGACTAGCTGGGAGACCCAGTACTTC
>NA|TRBD1|TRBV27|TRBJ2-1
CASSFSLGQGSFNEQFF
TGTGCCAGCAGTTTCTCTTTGGGACAGGGAAGTTTCAATGAGCAGTTCTTC
>few|TRBD1|TRBV9|TRBJ1-2
CASSVGPGQGNNYGYTF
TGTGCCAGCAGCGTAGGCCCGGGACAGGGGAATAACTATGGCTACACCTTC
>NA|TRBD2|TRBV30|TRBJ2-2
CAWRLAGGDGELFF
TGTGCCTGGCGACTAGCGGGAGGCGACGGGGAGCTGTTTTTT
>NA|NA|TRBV7-2|TRBJ2-3
CASSFPPTPITDTQYF
TGTGCCAGCAGCTTCCCTCCTACCCCTATCACAGATACGCAGTATTTT
>NA|TRBD1|TRBV5-8|TRBJ1-3
CASRRTGTYGNTIYF
TGTGCCAGCAGACGGACAGGGACGTATGGAAACACCATATATTTT
>few|TRBD2|TRBV7-2|TRBJ2-1
CASSPRLAGKYNEQFF
TGTGCCAGCAGCCCGCGACTAGCGGGCAAGTACAATGAGCAGTTCTTC
>NA|TRBD2|TRBV19|TRBJ2-5
CASSPRSGVTLFQETQYF
TGTGCCAGTAGTCCCCGTAGCGGGGTCACCCTATTCCAAGAGACCCAGTACTTC
>NA|TRBD2|TRBV6-5|TRBJ2-1
CASSYRLAAGRQEQFF
TGTGCCAGCAGTTACAGACTAGCGGCCGGGCGTCAGGAGCAGTTCTTC
>NA|TRBD2|TRBV2|TRBJ2-7
CASQAGVSYEQYF
TGTGCCAGCCAGGCGGGGGTCTCCTACGAGCAGTACTTC
>NA|TRBD1|TRBV29-1|TRBJ1-2
CSVAPGGYGYTF
TGCAGCGTTGCCCCAGGGGGCTATGGCTACACCTTC
>NA|TRBD1|TRBV10-3|TRBJ1-1
CATQGLEGNTEAFF
TGTGCCACACAGGGGCTCGAGGGGAACACTGAAGCTTTCTTT
>few|NA|TRBV6-5|TRBJ1-1
CASSLSGEAFF
TGTGCCAGCAGCCTCAGTGGTGAAGCTTTCTTT
>NA|TRBD2|TRBV6-1|TRBJ2-1
CASSRLAGVHEQFF
TGTGCCAGCAGCCGACTAGCGGGAGTACATGAGCAGTTCTTC
>NA|NA|TRBV4-3|TRBJ2-2
CASSQGSLRNTGELFF
TGCGCCAGCAGCCAAGGGAGCCTACGGAACACCGGGGAGCTGTTTTTT
>NA|TRBD2|TRBV9|TRBJ2-5
CASSALLAGGRETQYF
TGTGCCAGCAGCGCGCTACTAGCGGGGGGGCGTGAGACCCAGTACTTC
>NA|TRBD1|TRBV27|TRBJ2-7
CASSWGQGGPEQYF
TGTGCCAGCAGTTGGGGACAGGGGGGGCCCGAGCAGTACTTC
>NA|NA|TRBV5-1|TRBJ2-3
CASSLTVFSTDTQYF
TGCGCCAGCAGCTTGACGGTGTTTAGCACAGATACGCAGTATTTT
>NA|TRBD1|TRBV4-1|TRBJ2-7
CASSPGQPYEQYF
TGCGCCAGCAGCCCGGGACAGCCCTACGAGCAGTACTTC
>NA|TRBD1|TRBV11-3|TRBJ2-7
CASSLAGQGSNEQYF
TGTGCCAGCAGCCTAGCAGGACAGGGGAGCAACGAGCAGTACTTC
>once|NA|TRBV15|TRBJ1-2
CATSGAGAVIYGYTF
TGTGCCACCAGCGGAGCAGGGGCGGTAATCTATGGCTACACCTTC
>NA|NA|TRBV7-8|TRBJ2-5
CASSLESGVWTQYF
TGTGCCAGCAGCTTAGAATCGGGGGTGTGGACCCAGTACTTC
>NA|NA|TRBV10-2|TRBJ1-1
CASSETVMNTEAFF
TGCGCCAGCAGTGAAACAGTTATGAACACTGAAGCTTTCTTT
>NA|NA|TRBV6-1|TRBJ2-3
CASSLQTTSTDTQYF
TGTGCCAGCAGTTTACAAACTACTAGCACAGATACGCAGTATTTT
>few|TRBD1|TRBV27|TRBJ1-1
CASREQGRVNTEAFF
TGTGCCAGCAGGGAACAGGGGAGAGTGAACACTGAAGCTTTCTTT
>NA|TRBD2|TRBV25-1|TRBJ2-1
CASRGGLAGDHLYNEQFF
TGTGCCAGCAGGGGAGGGTTAGCGGGAGACCACCTCTACAATGAGCAGTTCTTC
>NA|NA|TRBV6-5|TRBJ1-2
CASSPDRSYGYTF
TGTGCCAGCAGCCCCGACAGGTCCTATGGCTACACCTTC
>NA|NA|TRBV7-8|TRBJ2-1
CASSNRGSYNEQFF
TGTGCCAGCAGCAATCGAGGGTCCTACAATGAGCAGTTCTTC
>NA|TRBD2|TRBV10-2|TRBJ2-7
CASSGLAGSYEQYF
TGCGCCAGCAGCGGACTAGCGGGGAGCTACGAGCAGTACTTC
>few|TRBD1|TRBV6-5|TRBJ1-1
CASSYSGQGTEAFF
TGTGCCAGCAGTTACTCAGGACAGGGTACTGAAGCTTTCTTT
>NA|NA|TRBV7-2|TRBJ2-5
CASSQGPGGIQYF
TGTGCCAGCAGCCAAGGCCCAGGAGGGATCCAGTACTTC
>NA|NA|TRBV5-4|TRBJ2-5
CASSLSPQGIQEAQYF
TGTGCCAGCAGCTTGAGTCCCCAGGGGATTCAAGAGGCCCAGTACTTC